The table lists the clone carrying this T cell receptor beta chain with many counts. This sample is drawn from a study of identical twins. The CDR3 has 17 amino acids. The V end lost 9 bases, the J end lost 1 base, and 25 bases lay between the germline ends. TCRdb reprocessed the 5' RACE reads with MiXCR, giving one entry per CDR3 protein. The sample contains some 250,000 distinct CDR3 sequences, about 13% of which appear only once. These sequences were also reported in another study, on yellow fever vaccine responses in identical twins.

This chain uses TRBV12-3 or TRBV12-4 with TRBJ2-7; TRBD1 or TRBD2 may be the D gene (5 bases each). This TCR came from a woman aged 18-29 years in good health. Specimen: memory (CD45RO+) T cells sorted from blood. The CDR3 bases are TGTGCCAGTTCCCCGGGACCGTCTGTCGTTGGGTCCTACGAGCAGTACTTC. This translates into CASSPGPSVVGSYEQYF.